Listed here are 2 T cell receptor beta chains from one sample, sequenced in a study of precursors of human CD4 cytotoxic T cells. Each CDR3 protein gets one entry after TCRdb re-called the reads with MiXCR. Of around 430 distinct CDR3 sequences in the sample, about 20% were seen once. Four sorted CD4+ memory subsets, central memory, effector memory, IL-7R-high TEMRA and IL-7R-negative TEMRA, were UMI-sequenced. Material for sequencing was memory CD4+ T cells from blood (PBMCs). The receptors were sampled from a human donor in good health.

This clonotype is labeled large. V usage is TRBV20-1 and J usage is TRBJ2-7, with 8 bases that match TRBD1. The V segment lost 3 bases and the J segment 3 bases; nucleotides outside the gene matches: 7. Germline V gene sequence: CDR1 DFQATT, CDR2 SNEGSKA (reference sequence). The CDR3 is made up of 14 amino acids. CDR3 bases: TGCAGTGCTAGGACAGGGGCCCGACACTACGAGCAGTACTTC. As protein: CSARTGARHYEQYF.

The chain combines TRBV6-5 with TRBJ1-6, with D unresolved. V lost 0 bases and J lost 1, with 13 bases in between. Germline assignment: CDR1 MNHEY and CDR2 SVGAGI. This CDR3 region has 18 residues. Written as DNA, the CDR3 is TGTGCCAGCAGTTACTCGAGGTCAGGACGGTCCTATAATTCACCCCTCCACTTT. Amino acids: CASSYSRSGRSYNSPLHF.